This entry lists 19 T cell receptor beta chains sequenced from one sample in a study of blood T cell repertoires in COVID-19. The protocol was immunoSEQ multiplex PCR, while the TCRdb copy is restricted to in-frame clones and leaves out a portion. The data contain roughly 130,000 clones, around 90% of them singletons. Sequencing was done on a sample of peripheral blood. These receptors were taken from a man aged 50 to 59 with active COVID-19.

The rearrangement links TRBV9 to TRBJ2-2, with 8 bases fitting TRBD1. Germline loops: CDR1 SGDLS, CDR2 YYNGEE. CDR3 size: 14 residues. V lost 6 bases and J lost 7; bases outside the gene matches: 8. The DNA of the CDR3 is TGTGCCAGCACTTCCCAGGGGGCAGGCGGGGAGCTGTTTTTT. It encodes CASTSQGAGGELFF. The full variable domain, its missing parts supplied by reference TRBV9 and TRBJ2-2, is DSGVTQTPKHLITATGQRVTLRCSPRSGDLSVYWYQQSLDQGLQFLIQYYNGEERAKGNILERFSAQQFPDLHSELNLSSLELGDSALYFCASTSQGAGGELFFGEGSRLTVL.

CDR3 amino acids: CASSYGQGIDNQPQHF. The CDR3, as DNA: TGTGCCAGCAGTTACGGACAGGGGATCGACAATCAGCCCCAGCATTTT. The J gene is TRBJ1-5, the V gene TRBV6-7; 9 nucleotides match TRBD1. TRBV6-7 is known as an ORF, though its function is uncertain. The CDR3 extends over 16 amino acids. V lost 2 bases, J lost 3 bases, and 5 bases stayed unmatched.

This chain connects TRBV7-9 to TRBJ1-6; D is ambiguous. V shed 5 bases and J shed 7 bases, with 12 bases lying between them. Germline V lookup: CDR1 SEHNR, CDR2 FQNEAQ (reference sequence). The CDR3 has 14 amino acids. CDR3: CASSPGFLNSPLHF. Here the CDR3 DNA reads TGTGCCAGCAGCCCCGGGTTTTTAAATTCACCCCTCCACTTT.

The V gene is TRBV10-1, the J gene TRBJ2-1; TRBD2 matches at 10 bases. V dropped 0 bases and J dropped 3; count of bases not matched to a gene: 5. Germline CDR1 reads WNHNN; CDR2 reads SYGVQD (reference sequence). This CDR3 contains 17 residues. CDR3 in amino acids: CASSESRGLAYYNEQFF. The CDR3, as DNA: TGCGCCAGCAGTGAGTCTCGGGGACTAGCGTACTACAATGAGCAGTTCTTC.

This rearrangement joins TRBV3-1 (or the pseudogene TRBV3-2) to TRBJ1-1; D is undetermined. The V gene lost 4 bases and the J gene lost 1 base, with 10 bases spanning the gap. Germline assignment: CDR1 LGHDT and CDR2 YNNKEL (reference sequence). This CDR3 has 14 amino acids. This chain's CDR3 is CASSRGLTNTEAFF. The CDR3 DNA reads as TGTGCCAGCAGCCGAGGACTGACGAACACTGAAGCTTTCTTT.

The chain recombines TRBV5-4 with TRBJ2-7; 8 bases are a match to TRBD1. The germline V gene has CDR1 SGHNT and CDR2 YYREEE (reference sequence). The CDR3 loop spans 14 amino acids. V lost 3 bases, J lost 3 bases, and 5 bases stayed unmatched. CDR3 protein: CASSSGQGNYEQYV. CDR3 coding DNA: TGTGCCAGCAGCTCAGGACAGGGAAACTACGAGCAGTACGTC.

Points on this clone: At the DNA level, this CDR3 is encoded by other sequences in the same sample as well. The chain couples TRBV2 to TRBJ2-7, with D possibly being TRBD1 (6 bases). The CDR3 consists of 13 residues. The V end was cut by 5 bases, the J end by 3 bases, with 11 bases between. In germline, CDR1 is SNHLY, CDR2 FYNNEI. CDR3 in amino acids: CASSRQGFYEQYV. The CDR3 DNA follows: TGTGCCAGCAGTAGGCAGGGGTTCTACGAGCAGTACGTC.

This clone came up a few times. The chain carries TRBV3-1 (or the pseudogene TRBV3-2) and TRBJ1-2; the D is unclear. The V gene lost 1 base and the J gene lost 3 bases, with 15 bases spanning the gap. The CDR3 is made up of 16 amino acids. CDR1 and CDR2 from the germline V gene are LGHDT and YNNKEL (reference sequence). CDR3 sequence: CASSQVGRDYDYGYTF. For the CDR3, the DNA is TGTGCCAGCAGCCAAGTGGGCCGCGACTATGACTATGGCTACACCTTC.

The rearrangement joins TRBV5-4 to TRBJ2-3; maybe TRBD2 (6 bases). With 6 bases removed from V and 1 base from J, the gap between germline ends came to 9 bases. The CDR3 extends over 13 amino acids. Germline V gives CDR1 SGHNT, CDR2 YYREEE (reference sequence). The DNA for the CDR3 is TGTGCCAGCACTAGCGCCGGCACAGATACGCAGTATTTT. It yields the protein CASTSAGTDTQYF. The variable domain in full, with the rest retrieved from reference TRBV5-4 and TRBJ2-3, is ETGVTQSPTHLIKTRGQQVTLRCSSQSGHNTVSWYQQALGQGPQFIFQYYREEENGRGNFPPRFSGLQFPNYSSELNVNALELDDSALYLCASTSAGTDTQYFGPGTRLTVL.

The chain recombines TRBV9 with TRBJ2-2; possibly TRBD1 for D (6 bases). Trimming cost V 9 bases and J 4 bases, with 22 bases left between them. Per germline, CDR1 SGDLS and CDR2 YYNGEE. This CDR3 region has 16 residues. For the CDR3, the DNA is TGTGCCACTAACAGGGCGCCTACCTATGGCACCGGGGAGCTGTTTTTT. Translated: CATNRAPTYGTGELFF.

CDR3 sequence reads: CASSLVELYGYTF. The CDR3 bases are TGTGCCAGCAGCTTAGTAGAGTTATATGGCTACACCTTC. The rearrangement links TRBV7-2 to TRBJ1-2, with D hard to call. In germline, CDR1 is SGHTA, CDR2 FQGNSA. V lost 1 base to trimming and J lost 5 bases, with 8 bases between them. The CDR3 runs 13 residues.

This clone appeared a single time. CDR3 in DNA: TGTGCCAGCAGTGGGGGGGTTAGCGGAGAGCAGTACTTC. Amino acids: CASSGGVSGEQYF. V is TRBV2 and J is TRBJ2-7; a possible D gene is TRBD2 (6 bases). This CDR3 spans 13 amino acids. V was trimmed by 4 bases and J by 7 bases, leaving 14 bases between them. Germline V gene data show CDR1 as SNHLY and CDR2 as FYNNEI.

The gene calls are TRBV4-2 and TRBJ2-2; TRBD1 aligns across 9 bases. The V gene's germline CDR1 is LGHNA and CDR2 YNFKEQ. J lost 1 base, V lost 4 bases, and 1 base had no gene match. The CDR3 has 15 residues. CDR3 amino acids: CASSPGQGNTGELFF. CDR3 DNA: TGTGCCAGCAGCCCGGGACAGGGGAACACCGGGGAGCTGTTTTTT.

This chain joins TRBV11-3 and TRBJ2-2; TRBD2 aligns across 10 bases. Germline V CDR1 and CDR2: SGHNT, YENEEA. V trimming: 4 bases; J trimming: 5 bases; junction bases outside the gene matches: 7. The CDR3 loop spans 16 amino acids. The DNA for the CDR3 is TGTGCCAGCAGCTGGGGACTAGCGAGGAGAACCGGGGAGCTGTTTTTT. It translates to CASSWGLARRTGELFF.

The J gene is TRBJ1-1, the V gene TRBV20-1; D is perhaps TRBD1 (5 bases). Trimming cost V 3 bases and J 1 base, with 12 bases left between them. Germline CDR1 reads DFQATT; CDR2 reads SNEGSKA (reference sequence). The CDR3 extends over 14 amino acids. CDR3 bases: TGCAGTGCTAGTGAAGCGGGGGAGAACACTGAAGCTTTCTTT. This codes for CSASEAGENTEAFF.

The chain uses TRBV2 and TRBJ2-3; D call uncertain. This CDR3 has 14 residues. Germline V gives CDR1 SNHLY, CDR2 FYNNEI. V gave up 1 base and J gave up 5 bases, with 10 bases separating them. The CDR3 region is CASSEGAGKDTQYF. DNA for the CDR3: TGTGCCAGCAGTGAAGGGGCAGGAAAAGATACGCAGTATTTT. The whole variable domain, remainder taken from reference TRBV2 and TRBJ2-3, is EPEVTQTPSHQVTQMGQEVILRCVPISNHLYFYWYRQILGQKVEFLVSFYNNEISEKSEIFDDQFSVERPDGSNFTLKIRSTKLEDSAMYFCASSEGAGKDTQYFGPGTRLTVL.

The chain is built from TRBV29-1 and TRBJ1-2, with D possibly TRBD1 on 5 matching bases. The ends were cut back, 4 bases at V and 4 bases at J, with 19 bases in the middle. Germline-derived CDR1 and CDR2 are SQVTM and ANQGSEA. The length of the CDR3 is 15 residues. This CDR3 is CSVVGEAGRSYGYTF. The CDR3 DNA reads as TGCAGCGTTGTGGGGGAAGCGGGTCGAAGCTATGGCTACACCTTC.

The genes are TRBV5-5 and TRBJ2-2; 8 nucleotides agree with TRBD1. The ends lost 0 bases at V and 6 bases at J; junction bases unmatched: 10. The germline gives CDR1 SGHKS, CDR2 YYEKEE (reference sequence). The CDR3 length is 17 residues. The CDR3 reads CASSLARRQGKSGELFF. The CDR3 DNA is TGTGCCAGCAGCTTGGCCAGGAGACAGGGGAAGTCCGGGGAGCTGTTTTTT.

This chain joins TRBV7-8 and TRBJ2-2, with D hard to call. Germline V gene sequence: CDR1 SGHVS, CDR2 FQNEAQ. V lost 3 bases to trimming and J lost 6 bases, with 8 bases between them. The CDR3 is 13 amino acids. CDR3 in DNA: TGTGCCAGCAGCTTGTGGGCAGCCGGGGAGCTGTTTTTT. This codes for CASSLWAAGELFF.